The 23 T cell receptor beta chains in this list originate from one sample, sequenced in a study of blood T cell repertoires in COVID-19. Repertoires were generated with immunoSEQ multiplex PCR, while TCRdb's copy carries only in-frame clones and drops some. The sample holds under 350,000 clones; roughly nine tenths are singletons and the top ten take 2.6%. The material sequenced was PBMCs or T cells enriched from blood (not recorded which). Every receptor here comes from a man in his sixties who had recovered from COVID-19.

The gene calls are TRBV7-6 and TRBJ1-2; 8 bases align to TRBD1. Germline V gene lookup returns CDR1 SGHVS and CDR2 FNYEAQ. The V gene end was trimmed by 5 bases and the J gene end by 8 bases; junction bases not matched to a gene: 13. This CDR3 spans 15 amino acids. In nucleotides, the CDR3 is TGTGCCAGCAGCACCCCAGGGGGCCCCGGGCGAGGCTACACCTTC. Translated: CASSTPGGPGRGYTF.

V gene TRBV30 combines with J gene TRBJ1-4, with 8 bases lining up with TRBD1. Germline CDR1 reads GTSNPN; CDR2 reads SVGIG (reference sequence). J lost 8 bases, V lost 2 bases, and 7 bases had no gene match. The CDR3 is 14 amino acids. The CDR3 here is CAWSPRQGREKLFF. In nucleotides, the CDR3 is TGTGCCTGGAGTCCCAGACAGGGGAGAGAAAAACTGTTTTTT.

This chain links TRBV30 with TRBJ1-5, with a weak D call TRBD1 (6 bases). Germline CDR1 is GTSNPN and CDR2 is SVGIG (reference sequence). The V and J ends lost 0 bases and 5 bases respectively, with 11 bases between them. This CDR3 is built from 14 residues. The DNA of the CDR3 is TGTGCCTGGAGTGTAGGGACATCCGATCAGCCCCAGCATTTT. This sequence encodes CAWSVGTSDQPQHF.

The count of this clone is one. This chain connects TRBV7-3 to TRBJ2-5, with D perhaps given as TRBD1 or TRBD2 (6 bases each). Germline V gene sequence: CDR1 SGHTA, CDR2 FQGTGA. V lost 5 bases and J 7 bases, leaving 14 bases between the germline ends. The CDR3 is 13 amino acids. CDR3: CASSVRGEGTQYF. Written as DNA, the CDR3 is TGTGCCAGCAGCGTAAGGGGGGAAGGGACCCAGTACTTC.

This chain links TRBV5-1 with TRBJ2-1, with 12 bases lining up with TRBD2. The CDR3 totals 19 residues. V shed 0 bases, J shed 2 bases, and the junction held 9 bases outside the gene matches. CDR1 SGHRS and CDR2 YFSETQ come from the germline V gene. In DNA form, the CDR3 reads TGCGCCAGCAGCTTGGGGCTAGCGGGAGGGCCGGGCGCCTACAATGAGCAGTTCTTC. It yields the protein CASSLGLAGGPGAYNEQFF.

The chain has TRBV6-5 and TRBJ2-7; D perhaps matches TRBD2 (5 bases). The CDR3 runs 14 residues. V dropped 2 bases and J dropped 2 bases, with 10 bases sitting between them. CDR1 is MNHEY and CDR2 is SVGAGI in the germline V gene. The CDR3 nucleotides read TGTGCCAGCAGTTACAGATCGGGGACCTACGAGCAGTACTTC. Encoded protein: CASSYRSGTYEQYF.

This clone showed up just once. The genes are TRBV18 and TRBJ1-6; 7 positions match TRBD1. Per germline, CDR1 KGHSH and CDR2 LQKENI. The CDR3 is 14 amino acids. With 0 bases clipped from V and 15 bases from J, the junction kept 8 bases outside the gene matches. The CDR3 loop reads CASSPPARGNLLHF. As DNA, the CDR3 is TGTGCCAGCTCACCACCCGCCAGGGGGAATCTCCTCCACTTT.

J is TRBJ1-1 and V is TRBV7-9, with 7 positions matching TRBD1. V lost 1 base and J lost 3; bases outside the gene matches: 5. The CDR3 loop spans 15 amino acids. Germline CDR1 reads SEHNR; CDR2 reads FQNEAQ (reference sequence). Here the CDR3 reads CASSLEARGYTEAFF. Written as DNA, the CDR3 is TGTGCCAGCAGCTTAGAGGCCAGGGGGTACACTGAAGCTTTCTTT. The complete variable domain, with remaining parts taken from reference TRBV7-9 and TRBJ1-1, reads DTGVSQNPRHKITKRGQNVTFRCDPISEHNRLYWYRQTLGQGPEFLTYFQNEAQLEKSRLLSDRFSAERPKGSFSTLEIQRTEQGDSAMYLCASSLEARGYTEAFFGQGTRLTVV.

The V call is TRBV21-1, the J call TRBJ1-2; the table's D call, TRBD1, was not checked against the DNA. TRBV21-1 counts as a pseudogene. The CDR3 has 16 amino acids. DNA for the CDR3: TGTGCCAGCAGCAAAGCTGTCCAGGGGGCGCGATATGGCTACACCTTC. This codes for CASSKAVQGARYGYTF.

About this clone itself: At one end the junction does not follow the germline gene, possibly because of a read error. This chain uses TRBV7-7 with TRBJ2-1, with 7 bases fitting TRBD1. The CDR3 extends over 15 amino acids. Germline CDR1 SSHAT, CDR2 FNYEAQ (reference sequence). The chain's CDR3 is CASSPSLQGINEQFF. The CDR3, as DNA: TGTGCTAGCAGCCCTTCTTTACAGGGGATCAATGAGCAGTTCTTC. The full variable domain, with the rest looked up from reference TRBV7-7 and TRBJ2-1, is GAGVSQSPRYKVTKRGQDVTLRCDPISSHATLYWYQQALGQGPEFLTYFNYEAQPDKSGLPSDRFSAERPEGSISTLTIQRTEQRDSAMYRCASSPSLQGINEQFFGPGTRLTVL.

The rearrangement joins TRBV9 to TRBJ1-1; tentatively, D is TRBD1 (6 bases). Trimming cost V 3 bases and J 3 bases, with 9 bases left between them. There are 13 residues in the CDR3. CDR1 and CDR2 (germline): SGDLS, YYNGEE. Here the CDR3 DNA reads TGTGCCAGCAGCGCCGAGGGGGACACTGAAGCTTTCTTT. This sequence encodes CASSAEGDTEAFF.

The V and J genes are TRBV3-1 (or the pseudogene TRBV3-2) and TRBJ1-5, with a possible D match to TRBD1 (5 bases). The CDR3 length is 14 residues. Trimming removed 1 base from V and 5 bases from J, with 9 bases in between. Germline-derived CDR1 and CDR2 are LGHDT and YNNKEL (reference sequence). The CDR3 DNA follows: TGTGCCAGCAGCCAAGTAGGGGTCGATCAGCCCCAGCATTTT. This encodes CASSQVGVDQPQHF.

This sequence joins TRBV4-2 and TRBJ1-4; no definite D call. Germline CDR1 is LGHNA and CDR2 is YNFKEQ. This CDR3 is 15 amino acids long. The V end lost 0 bases, the J end lost 7 bases, and 12 bases lay between the germline ends. CDR3 nucleotides: TGTGCCAGCAGCCAAGATTCGGGGTTGGGTGAAAAACTGTTTTTT. Amino acid sequence: CASSQDSGLGEKLFF.

The V and J genes are TRBV7-2 and TRBJ2-1; D remains unclear. Germline-derived CDR1 and CDR2 are SGHTA and FQGNSA. Trimming stripped 3 bases from V and 6 bases from J, with 3 bases between. The CDR3 covers 11 residues. CDR3: CASSLANEQFF. The CDR3 DNA reads TGTGCCAGCAGCTTGGCCAATGAGCAGTTCTTC.

This clone was counted a single time. The chain links TRBV19 to TRBJ1-2, with a weak D call TRBD1 (6 bases). Trimming took off 8 bases at V and 2 bases at J, with 15 bases between the two ends. This CDR3 contains 14 residues. Looked up from germline, CDR1 is LNHDA and CDR2 is SQIVND (reference sequence). The CDR3 DNA reads as TGTGCCAGTGGGGGTGACAGGTTAAACTATGGCTACACCTTC. Translating it yields CASGGDRLNYGYTF.

Worth noting for this clone: The same CDR3 can be traced to other DNA sequences in this sample. V is TRBV7-9 and J is TRBJ2-7; 7 bases agree with TRBD1. The CDR3 extends over 13 amino acids. Germline V gene sequence: CDR1 SEHNR, CDR2 FQNEAQ (reference sequence). The V segment lost 5 bases and the J segment 6 bases; nucleotides outside the gene matches: 7. CDR3 in DNA: TGTGCCAGCAGCCGCCTGTGGGACAGCGAGCAGTACTTC. Translating gives CASSRLWDSEQYF.

The chain is built from TRBV2 and TRBJ2-5; 8 positions match TRBD2. CDR1 is SNHLY and CDR2 is FYNNEI in the germline V gene. The CDR3 totals 17 residues. V trimming: 6 bases; J trimming: 0 bases; junction bases outside the gene matches: 12. The CDR3 bases are TGTGCCAGCAGGGTTGTCTGGGCGGGGGGCCACCAAGAGACCCAGTACTTC. Residues: CASRVVWAGGHQETQYF.

This rearrangement joins TRBV9 to TRBJ1-5, with TRBD1 as a possible D gene (6 bases). The V end was cut by 7 bases, the J end by 6 bases, with 20 bases between. The CDR3 extends over 15 amino acids. The V gene's germline CDR1 is SGDLS and CDR2 YYNGEE. The CDR3 DNA reads as TGTGCCAGCTCCCTGGACGGGGGGCTAAGTCAGCCCCAGCATTTT. It codes for CASSLDGGLSQPQHF.

The genes are TRBV5-4 and TRBJ1-2, with D possibly TRBD1 on 6 matching bases. Trimming left V 0 bases short and J 3 bases short, with 18 bases between. CDR1 and CDR2 from the germline V gene are SGHNT and YYREEE (reference sequence). There are 17 residues in the CDR3. The CDR3 spells CASSLGGGQGHDYGYTF. The CDR3 DNA is TGTGCCAGCAGCTTGGGGGGGGGCCAGGGACACGACTATGGCTACACCTTC.

The V and J genes are TRBV11-3 and TRBJ2-7, with D uncertain. Trimming stripped 1 base from V and 2 bases from J, with 12 bases between. CDR1 and CDR2 from the germline V gene are SGHNT and YENEEA. The CDR3 contains 15 residues. The CDR3 nucleotides are TGTGCCAGCAGCTTAGGAGGCGGCGGCCCCTACGAGCAGTACTTC. Encoded protein: CASSLGGGGPYEQYF.

This chain joins TRBV5-4 and TRBJ2-7; 8 bases match TRBD1. The CDR3 is made up of 13 amino acids. The trim removed 3 bases at V and 4 bases at J, leaving 3 bases unmatched. Germline V gives CDR1 SGHNT, CDR2 YYREEE (reference sequence). CDR3 residues: CASSWQGAYEQYF. In DNA, the CDR3 is TGTGCCAGCAGCTGGCAGGGGGCTTACGAGCAGTACTTC.

The V and J genes are TRBV29-1 and TRBJ2-3, with 9 bases matching TRBD2. With V trimmed by 3 bases and J by 1 base, 5 bases remained unmatched. Germline V gives CDR1 SQVTM, CDR2 ANQGSEA. The CDR3 totals 15 residues. This chain's CDR3 is CSVDFRGGGTDTQYF. The CDR3 bases are TGCAGCGTTGACTTTCGCGGGGGGGGCACAGATACGCAGTATTTT.

The CDR3 DNA follows: TGTGCCAGCAGCGTGAAGGGGATGGAGACCCAGTACTTC. It is translated as CASSVKGMETQYF. The V gene is TRBV9, the J gene TRBJ2-5, with D maybe TRBD1 (5 bases). V was cut by 2 bases and J by 5 bases, with 10 bases left in between. CDR1 is SGDLS and CDR2 is YYNGEE in the germline V gene. The CDR3 runs 13 residues.